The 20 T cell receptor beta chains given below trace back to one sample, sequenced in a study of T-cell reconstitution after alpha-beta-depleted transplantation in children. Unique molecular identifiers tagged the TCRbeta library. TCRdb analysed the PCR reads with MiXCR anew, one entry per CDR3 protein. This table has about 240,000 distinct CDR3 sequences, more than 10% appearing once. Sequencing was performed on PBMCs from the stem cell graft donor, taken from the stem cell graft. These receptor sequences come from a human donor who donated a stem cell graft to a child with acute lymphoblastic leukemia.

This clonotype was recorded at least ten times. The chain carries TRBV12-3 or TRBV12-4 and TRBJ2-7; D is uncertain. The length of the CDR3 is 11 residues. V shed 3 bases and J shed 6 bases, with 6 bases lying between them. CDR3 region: CASSFQREQYF. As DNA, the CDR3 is TGTGCCAGCAGTTTTCAGCGCGAGCAGTACTTC.

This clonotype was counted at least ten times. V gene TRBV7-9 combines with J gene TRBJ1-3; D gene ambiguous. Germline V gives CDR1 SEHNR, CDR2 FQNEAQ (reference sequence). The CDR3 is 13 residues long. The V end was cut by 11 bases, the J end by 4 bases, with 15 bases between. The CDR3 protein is CAASRNRGNTIYF. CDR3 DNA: TGTGCCGCGAGCAGGAATAGGGGAAACACCATATATTTT.

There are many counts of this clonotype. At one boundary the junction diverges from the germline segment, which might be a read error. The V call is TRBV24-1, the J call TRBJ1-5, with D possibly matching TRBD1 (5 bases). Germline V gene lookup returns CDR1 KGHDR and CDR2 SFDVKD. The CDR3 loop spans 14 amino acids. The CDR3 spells CATGDSLSNQPQHF. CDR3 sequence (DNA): TGTGCCACCGGTGACAGCCTTAGCAATCAGCCCCAGCATTTT.

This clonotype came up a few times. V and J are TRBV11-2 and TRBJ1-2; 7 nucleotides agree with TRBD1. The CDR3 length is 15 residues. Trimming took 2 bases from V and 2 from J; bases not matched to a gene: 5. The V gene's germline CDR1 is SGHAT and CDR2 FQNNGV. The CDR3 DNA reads TGTGCCAGCAGCTTATCGGACAGGCGGAACTATGGCTACACCTTC. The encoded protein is CASSLSDRRNYGYTF.

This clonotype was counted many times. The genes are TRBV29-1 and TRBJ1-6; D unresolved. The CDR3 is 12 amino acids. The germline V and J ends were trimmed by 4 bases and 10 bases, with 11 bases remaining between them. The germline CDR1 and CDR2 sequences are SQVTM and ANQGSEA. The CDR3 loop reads CSVVLPRSPLHF. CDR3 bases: TGCAGCGTTGTTCTTCCGAGATCACCCCTCCACTTT.

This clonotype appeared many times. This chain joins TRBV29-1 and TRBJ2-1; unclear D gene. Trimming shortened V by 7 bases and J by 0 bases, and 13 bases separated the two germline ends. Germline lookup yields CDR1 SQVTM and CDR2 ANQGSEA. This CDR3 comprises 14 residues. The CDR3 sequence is CSAMTSSSYNEQFF. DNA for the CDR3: TGCAGCGCCATGACTTCGAGCTCCTACAATGAGCAGTTCTTC.

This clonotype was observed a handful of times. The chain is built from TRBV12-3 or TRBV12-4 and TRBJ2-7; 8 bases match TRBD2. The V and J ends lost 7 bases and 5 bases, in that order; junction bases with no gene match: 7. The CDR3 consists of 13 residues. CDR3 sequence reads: CASTRGGHDEQYF. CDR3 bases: TGTGCCAGCACCCGGGGGGGGCACGACGAGCAGTACTTC.

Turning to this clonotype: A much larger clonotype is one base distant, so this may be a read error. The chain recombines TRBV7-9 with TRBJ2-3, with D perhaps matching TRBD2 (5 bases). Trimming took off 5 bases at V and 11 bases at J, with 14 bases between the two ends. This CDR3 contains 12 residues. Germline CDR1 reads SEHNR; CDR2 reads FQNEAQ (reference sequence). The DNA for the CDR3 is TGTGCCAGCAGCGGTAGCGTAGGTATGCAGTATTTT. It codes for CASSGSVGMQYF.

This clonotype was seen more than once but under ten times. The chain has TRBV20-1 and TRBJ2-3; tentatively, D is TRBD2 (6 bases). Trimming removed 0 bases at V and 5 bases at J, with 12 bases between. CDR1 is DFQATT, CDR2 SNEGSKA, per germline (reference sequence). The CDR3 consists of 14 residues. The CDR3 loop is CSAREKRAQDTQYF. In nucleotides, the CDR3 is TGCAGTGCTAGAGAGAAGCGGGCCCAAGATACGCAGTATTTT.

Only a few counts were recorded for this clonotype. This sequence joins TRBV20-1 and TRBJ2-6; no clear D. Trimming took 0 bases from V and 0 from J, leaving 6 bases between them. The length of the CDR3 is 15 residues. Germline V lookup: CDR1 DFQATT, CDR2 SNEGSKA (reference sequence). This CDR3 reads CSAREGSSGANVLTF. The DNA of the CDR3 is TGCAGTGCTAGAGAGGGTAGCTCTGGGGCCAACGTCCTGACTTTC.

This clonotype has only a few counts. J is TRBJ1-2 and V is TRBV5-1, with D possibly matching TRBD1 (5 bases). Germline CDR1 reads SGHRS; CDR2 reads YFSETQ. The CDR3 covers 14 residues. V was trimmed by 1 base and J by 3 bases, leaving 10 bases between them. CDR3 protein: CASSLTGLDYGYTF. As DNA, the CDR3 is TGCGCCAGCAGCTTGACGGGGCTCGACTATGGCTACACCTTC.

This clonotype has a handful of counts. The CDR3 DNA reads as TGTGCCAGCTCACCATCACAGAACGAGCCCTATGGCTACACCTTC. It yields the protein CASSPSQNEPYGYTF. The chain joins TRBV18 to TRBJ1-2, with D uncertain. The germline V gene encodes CDR1 KGHSH and CDR2 LQKENI. Trimming cost V 2 bases and J 4 bases, with 14 bases left between them. This CDR3 region has 15 residues.

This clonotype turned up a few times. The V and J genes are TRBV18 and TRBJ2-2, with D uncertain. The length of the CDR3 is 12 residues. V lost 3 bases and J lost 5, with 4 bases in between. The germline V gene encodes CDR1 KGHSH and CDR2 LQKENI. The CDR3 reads CASSPETGELFF. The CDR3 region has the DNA TGTGCCAGCTCACCGGAGACCGGGGAGCTGTTTTTT.

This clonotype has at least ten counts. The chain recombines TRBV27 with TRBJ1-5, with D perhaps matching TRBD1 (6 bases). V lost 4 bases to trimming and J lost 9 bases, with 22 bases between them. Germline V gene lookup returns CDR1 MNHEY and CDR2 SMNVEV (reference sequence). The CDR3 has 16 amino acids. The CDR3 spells CASSSLTGRSGGPQHF. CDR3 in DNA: TGTGCCAGCAGTTCCCTGACAGGCCGCTCCGGAGGGCCCCAGCATTTT.

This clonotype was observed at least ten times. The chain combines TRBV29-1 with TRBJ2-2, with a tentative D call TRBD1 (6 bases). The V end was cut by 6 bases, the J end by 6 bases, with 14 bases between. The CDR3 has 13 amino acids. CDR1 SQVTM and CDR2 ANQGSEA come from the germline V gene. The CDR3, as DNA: TGCAGCGTATGGATGGGGGCGCCCGGGGAGCTGTTTTTT. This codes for CSVWMGAPGELFF.

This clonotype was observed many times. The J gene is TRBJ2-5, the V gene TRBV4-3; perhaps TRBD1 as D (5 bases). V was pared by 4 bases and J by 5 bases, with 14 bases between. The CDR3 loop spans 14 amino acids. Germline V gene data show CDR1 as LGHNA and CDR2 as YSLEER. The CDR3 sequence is CASSLWLGQETQYF. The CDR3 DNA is TGCGCCAGCAGCCTATGGCTGGGGCAGGAGACCCAGTACTTC.

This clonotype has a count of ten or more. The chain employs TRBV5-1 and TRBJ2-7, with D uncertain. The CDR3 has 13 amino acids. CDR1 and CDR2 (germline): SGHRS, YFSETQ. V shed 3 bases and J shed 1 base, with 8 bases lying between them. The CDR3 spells CASSYGHSYEQYF. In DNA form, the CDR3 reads TGCGCCAGCAGCTACGGGCATTCCTACGAGCAGTACTTC.

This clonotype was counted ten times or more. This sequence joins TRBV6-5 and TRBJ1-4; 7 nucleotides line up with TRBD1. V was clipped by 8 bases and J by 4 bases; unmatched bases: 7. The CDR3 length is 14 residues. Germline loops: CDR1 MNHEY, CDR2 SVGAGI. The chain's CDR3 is CASSDSGGNEKLFF. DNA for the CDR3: TGTGCCAGCTCCGACTCAGGGGGTAATGAAAAACTGTTTTTT.

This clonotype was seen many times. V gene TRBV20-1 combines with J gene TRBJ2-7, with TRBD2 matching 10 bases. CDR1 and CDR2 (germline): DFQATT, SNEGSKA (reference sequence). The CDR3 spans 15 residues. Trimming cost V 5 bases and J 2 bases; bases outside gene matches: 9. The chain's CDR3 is CSALPLAGHTYEQYF. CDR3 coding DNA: TGCAGTGCTCTACCACTAGCGGGGCATACCTACGAGCAGTACTTC.

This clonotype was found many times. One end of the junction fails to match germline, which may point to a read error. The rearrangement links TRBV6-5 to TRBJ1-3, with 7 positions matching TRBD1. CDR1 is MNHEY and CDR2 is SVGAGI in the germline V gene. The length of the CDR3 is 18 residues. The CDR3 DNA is TGTGCCAGCAGTTACTCAAAAAAGAGGGGGCGATCTGAAAACACCATATATTTT. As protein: CASSYSKKRGRSENTIYF.